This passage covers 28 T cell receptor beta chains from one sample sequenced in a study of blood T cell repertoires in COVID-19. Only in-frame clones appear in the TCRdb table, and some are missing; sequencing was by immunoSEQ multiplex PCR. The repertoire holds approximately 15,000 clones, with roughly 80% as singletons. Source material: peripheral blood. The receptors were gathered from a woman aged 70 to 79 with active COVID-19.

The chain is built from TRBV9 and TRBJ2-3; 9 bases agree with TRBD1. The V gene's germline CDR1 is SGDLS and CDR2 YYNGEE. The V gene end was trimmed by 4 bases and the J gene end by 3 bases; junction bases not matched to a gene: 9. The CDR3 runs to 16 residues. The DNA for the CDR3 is TGTGCCAGCAGCCCGGACAGGGGAGGAAGAACAGATACGCAGTATTTT. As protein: CASSPDRGGRTDTQYF.

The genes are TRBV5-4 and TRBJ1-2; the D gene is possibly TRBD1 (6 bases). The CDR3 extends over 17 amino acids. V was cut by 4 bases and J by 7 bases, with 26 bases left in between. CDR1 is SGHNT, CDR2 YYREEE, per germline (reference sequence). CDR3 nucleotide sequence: TGTGCCAGCAGCCGGGCCCTCCGGGACACGAGGGGAAGTGGCTACACCTTC. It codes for CASSRALRDTRGSGYTF.

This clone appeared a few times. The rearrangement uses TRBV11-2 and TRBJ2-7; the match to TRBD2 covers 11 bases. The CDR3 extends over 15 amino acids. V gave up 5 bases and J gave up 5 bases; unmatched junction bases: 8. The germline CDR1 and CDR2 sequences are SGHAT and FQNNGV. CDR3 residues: CASSTQLAGVDEQYF. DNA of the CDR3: TGTGCCAGCAGCACCCAACTAGCGGGAGTTGACGAGCAGTACTTC.

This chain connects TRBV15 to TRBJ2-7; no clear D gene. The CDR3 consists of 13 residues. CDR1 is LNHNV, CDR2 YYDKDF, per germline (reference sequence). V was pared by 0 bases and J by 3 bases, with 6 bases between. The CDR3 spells CATSRDNGYEQYF. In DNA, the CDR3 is TGTGCCACCAGCAGAGATAACGGCTACGAGCAGTACTTC.

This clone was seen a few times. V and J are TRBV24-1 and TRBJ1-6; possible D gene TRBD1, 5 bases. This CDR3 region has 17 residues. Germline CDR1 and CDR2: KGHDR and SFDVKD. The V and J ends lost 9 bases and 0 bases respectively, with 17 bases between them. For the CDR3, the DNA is TGTGCCACCGATCGGAGCCCCGGGGGCTCCTATAATTCACCCCTCCACTTT. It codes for CATDRSPGGSYNSPLHF.

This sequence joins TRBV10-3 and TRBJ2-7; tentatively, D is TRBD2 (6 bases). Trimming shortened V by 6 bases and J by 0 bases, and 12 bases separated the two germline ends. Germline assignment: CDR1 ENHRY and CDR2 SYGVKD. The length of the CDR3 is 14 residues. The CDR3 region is CAISRDFSSYEQYF. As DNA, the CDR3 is TGTGCCATCAGCCGGGACTTCAGCTCCTACGAGCAGTACTTC.

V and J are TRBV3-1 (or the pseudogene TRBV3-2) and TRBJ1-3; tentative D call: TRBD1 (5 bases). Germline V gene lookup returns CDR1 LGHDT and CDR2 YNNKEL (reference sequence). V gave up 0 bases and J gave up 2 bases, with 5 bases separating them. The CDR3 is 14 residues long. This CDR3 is CASSQEGAGNTIYF. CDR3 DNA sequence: TGTGCCAGCAGCCAAGAAGGGGCTGGAAACACCATATATTTT.

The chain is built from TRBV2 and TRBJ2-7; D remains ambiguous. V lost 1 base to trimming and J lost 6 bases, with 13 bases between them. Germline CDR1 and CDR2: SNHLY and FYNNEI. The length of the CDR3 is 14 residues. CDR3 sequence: CASSEVAYDVEQYF. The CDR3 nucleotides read TGTGCCAGCAGTGAAGTCGCGTACGATGTCGAGCAGTACTTC.

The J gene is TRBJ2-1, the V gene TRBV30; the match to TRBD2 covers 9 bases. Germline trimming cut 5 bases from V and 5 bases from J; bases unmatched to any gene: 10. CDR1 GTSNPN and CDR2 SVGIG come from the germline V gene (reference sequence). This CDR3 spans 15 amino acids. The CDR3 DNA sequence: TGTGCCTGGCGGCGGGAGGGGGCAATTAACAATGAGCAGTTCTTC. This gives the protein CAWRREGAINNEQFF.

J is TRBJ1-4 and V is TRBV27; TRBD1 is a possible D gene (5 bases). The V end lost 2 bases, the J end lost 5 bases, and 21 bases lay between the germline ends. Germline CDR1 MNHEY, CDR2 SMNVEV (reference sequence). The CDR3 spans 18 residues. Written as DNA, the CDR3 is TGTGCCAGCAGTTTAAAGGGGTACAGACTTTCAGGCAATGAAAAACTGTTTTTT. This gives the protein CASSLKGYRLSGNEKLFF. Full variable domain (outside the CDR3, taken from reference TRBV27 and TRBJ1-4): EAQVTQNPRYLITVTGKKLTVTCSQNMNHEYMSWYRQDPGLGLRQIYYSMNVEVTDKGDVPEGYKVSRKEKRNFPLILESPSPNQTSLYFCASSLKGYRLSGNEKLFFGSGTQLSVL.

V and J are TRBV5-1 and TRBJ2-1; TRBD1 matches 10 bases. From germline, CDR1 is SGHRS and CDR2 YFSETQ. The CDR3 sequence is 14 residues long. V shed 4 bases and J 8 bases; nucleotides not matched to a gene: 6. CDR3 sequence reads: CASSPGQGMDEQFF. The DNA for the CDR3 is TGCGCCAGCAGCCCGGGACAGGGGATGGATGAGCAGTTCTTC.

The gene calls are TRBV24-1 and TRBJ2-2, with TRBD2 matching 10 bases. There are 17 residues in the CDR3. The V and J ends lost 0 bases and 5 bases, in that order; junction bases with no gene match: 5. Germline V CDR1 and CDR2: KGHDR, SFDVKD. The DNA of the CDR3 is TGTGCCACCAGTGATTTGCCCCTAGCGGGAGTTACCGGGGAGCTGTTTTTT. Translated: CATSDLPLAGVTGELFF.

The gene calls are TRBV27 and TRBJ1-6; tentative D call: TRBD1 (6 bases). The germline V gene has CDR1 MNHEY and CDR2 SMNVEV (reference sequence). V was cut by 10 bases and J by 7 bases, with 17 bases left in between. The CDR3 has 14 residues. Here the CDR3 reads CATQTGSGNSPLHF. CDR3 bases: TGTGCCACCCAAACAGGGTCGGGAAATTCACCCCTCCACTTT.

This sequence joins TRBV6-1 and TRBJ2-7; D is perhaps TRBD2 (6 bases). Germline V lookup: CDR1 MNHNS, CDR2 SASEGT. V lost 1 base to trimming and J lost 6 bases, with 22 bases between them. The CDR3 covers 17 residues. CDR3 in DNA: TGTGCCAGCAGTGAAGGTAGAGCGGTGCGGGAACAGGCCGAGCAGTACTTC. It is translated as CASSEGRAVREQAEQYF.

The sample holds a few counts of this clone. The CDR3 spells CASRGREGDSPLHF. CDR3 bases: TGCGCCAGCAGGGGCAGGGAGGGGGATTCACCCCTCCACTTT. J is TRBJ1-6 and V is TRBV5-1; D perhaps matches TRBD1 (6 bases). The ends were cut back, 5 bases at V and 8 bases at J, with 14 bases in the middle. CDR3 length: 14 residues. Germline V gene lookup returns CDR1 SGHRS and CDR2 YFSETQ.

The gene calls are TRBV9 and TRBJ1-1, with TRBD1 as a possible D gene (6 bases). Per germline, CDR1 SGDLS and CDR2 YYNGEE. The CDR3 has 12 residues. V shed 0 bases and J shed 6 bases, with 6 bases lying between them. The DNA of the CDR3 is TGTGCCAGCAGCGTAGAGGGGGCTGAAGCTTTCTTT. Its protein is CASSVEGAEAFF.

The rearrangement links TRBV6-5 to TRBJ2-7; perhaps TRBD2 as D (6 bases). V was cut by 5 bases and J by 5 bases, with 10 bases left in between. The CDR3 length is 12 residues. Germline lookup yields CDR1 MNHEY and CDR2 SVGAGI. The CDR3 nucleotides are TGTGCCAGCAGTACCGGGGGTCACGAGCAGTACTTC. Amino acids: CASSTGGHEQYF.

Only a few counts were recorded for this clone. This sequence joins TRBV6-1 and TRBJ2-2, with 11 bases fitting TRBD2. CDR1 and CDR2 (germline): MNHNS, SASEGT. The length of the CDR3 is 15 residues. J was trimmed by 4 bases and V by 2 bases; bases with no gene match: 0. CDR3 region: CASSELAGGTGELFF. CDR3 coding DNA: TGTGCCAGCAGTGAACTAGCGGGAGGCACCGGGGAGCTGTTTTTT.

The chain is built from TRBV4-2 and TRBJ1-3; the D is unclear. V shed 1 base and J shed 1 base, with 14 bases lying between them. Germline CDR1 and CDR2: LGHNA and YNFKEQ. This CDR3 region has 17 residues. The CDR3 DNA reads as TGTGCCAGCAGCCAAGCATCGGCAGGTGGGTCTGGAAACACCATATATTTT. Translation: CASSQASAGGSGNTIYF.

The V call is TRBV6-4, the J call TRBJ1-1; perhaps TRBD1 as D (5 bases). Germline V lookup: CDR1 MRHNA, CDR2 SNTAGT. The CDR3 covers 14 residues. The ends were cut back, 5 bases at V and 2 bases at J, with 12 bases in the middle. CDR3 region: CASSLDGGNTEAFF. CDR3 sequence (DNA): TGTGCCAGCAGTCTCGACGGGGGTAACACTGAAGCTTTCTTT.

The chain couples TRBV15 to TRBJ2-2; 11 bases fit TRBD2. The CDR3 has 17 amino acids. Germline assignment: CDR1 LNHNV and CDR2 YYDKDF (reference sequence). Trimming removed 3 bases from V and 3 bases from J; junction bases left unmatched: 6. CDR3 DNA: TGTGCCACCAGCAGTCCCCAGGGACTAGCGGACACCGGGGAGCTGTTTTTT. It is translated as CATSSPQGLADTGELFF.

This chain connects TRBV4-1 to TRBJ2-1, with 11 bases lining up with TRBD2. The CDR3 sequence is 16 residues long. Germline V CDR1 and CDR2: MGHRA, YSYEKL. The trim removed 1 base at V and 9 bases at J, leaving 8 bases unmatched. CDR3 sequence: CASSQVLTSGSGEQFF. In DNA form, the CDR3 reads TGCGCCAGCAGCCAAGTCCTAACTAGCGGGAGTGGTGAGCAGTTCTTC.

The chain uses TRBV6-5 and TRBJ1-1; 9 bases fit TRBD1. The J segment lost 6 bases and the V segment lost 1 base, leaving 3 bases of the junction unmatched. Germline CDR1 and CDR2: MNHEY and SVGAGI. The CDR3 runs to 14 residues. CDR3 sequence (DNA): TGTGCCAGCAGTTACTGGGGACAGGGCTCTGAAGCTTTCTTT. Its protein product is CASSYWGQGSEAFF.

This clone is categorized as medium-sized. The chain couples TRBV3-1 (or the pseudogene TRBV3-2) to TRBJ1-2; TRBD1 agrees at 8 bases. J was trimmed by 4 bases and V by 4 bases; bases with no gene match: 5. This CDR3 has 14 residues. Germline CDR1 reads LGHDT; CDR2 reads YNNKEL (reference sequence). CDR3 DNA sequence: TGTGCCAGCAGCCCTCGACAGGGGAGCTATGGCTACACCTTC. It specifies CASSPRQGSYGYTF.

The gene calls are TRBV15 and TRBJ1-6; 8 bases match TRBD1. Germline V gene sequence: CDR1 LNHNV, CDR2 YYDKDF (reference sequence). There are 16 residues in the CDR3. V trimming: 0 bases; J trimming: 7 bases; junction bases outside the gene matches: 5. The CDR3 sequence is CATSRERQGLNSPLHF. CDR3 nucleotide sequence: TGTGCCACCAGCAGAGAGAGACAGGGGCTAAATTCACCCCTCCACTTT.

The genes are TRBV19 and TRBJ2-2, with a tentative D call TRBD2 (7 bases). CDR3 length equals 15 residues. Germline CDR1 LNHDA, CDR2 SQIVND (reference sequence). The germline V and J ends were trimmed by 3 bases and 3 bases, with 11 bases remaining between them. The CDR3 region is CASSIGGRYTGELFF. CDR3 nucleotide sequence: TGTGCCAGTAGTATCGGGGGGCGTTACACCGGGGAGCTGTTTTTT. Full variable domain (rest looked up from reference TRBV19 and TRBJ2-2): DGGITQSPKYLFRKEGQNVTLSCEQNLNHDAMYWYRQDPGQGLRLIYYSQIVNDFQKGDIAEGYSVSREKKESFPLTVTSAQKNPTAFYLCASSIGGRYTGELFFGEGSRLTVL.

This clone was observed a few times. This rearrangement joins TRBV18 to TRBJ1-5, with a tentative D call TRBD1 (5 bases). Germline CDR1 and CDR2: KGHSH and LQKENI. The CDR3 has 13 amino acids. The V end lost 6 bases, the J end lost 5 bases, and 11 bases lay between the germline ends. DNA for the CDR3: TGTGCCAGCTCTCCCGGGGGGGATCAGCCCCAGCATTTT. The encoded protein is CASSPGGDQPQHF.

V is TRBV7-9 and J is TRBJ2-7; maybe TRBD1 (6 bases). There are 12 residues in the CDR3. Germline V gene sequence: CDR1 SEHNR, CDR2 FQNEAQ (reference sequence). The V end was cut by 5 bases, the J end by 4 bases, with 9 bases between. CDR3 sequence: CASSPTGYEQYF. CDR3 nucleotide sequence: TGTGCCAGCAGCCCTACAGGGTACGAGCAGTACTTC.